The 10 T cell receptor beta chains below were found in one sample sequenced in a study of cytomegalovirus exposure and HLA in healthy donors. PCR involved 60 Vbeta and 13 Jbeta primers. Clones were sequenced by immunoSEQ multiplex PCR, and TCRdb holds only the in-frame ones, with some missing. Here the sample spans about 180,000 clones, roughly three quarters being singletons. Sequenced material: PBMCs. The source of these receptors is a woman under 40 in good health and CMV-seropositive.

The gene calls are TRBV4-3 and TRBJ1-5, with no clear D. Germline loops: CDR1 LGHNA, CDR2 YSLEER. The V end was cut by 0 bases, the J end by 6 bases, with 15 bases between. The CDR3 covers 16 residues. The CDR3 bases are TGCGCCAGCAGCCAAGATCCCGGGGAATCGGGTCAGCCCCAGCATTTT. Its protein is CASSQDPGESGQPQHF.

DNA for the CDR3: TGCGCCAGCAGCCAAGATGGGCAGCCCTACAATGAGCAGTTCTTC. Protein product: CASSQDGQPYNEQFF. The gene calls are TRBV4-1 and TRBJ2-1, with unresolved D. Trimming pared 0 bases from V and 2 bases from J, leaving 8 bases between. The CDR3 consists of 15 residues. CDR1 MGHRA and CDR2 YSYEKL come from the germline V gene.

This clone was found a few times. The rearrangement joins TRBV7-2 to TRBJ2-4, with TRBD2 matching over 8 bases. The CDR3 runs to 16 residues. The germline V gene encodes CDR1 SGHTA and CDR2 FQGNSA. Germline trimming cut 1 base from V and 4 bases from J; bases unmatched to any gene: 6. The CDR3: CASSLDRGGVKNIQYF. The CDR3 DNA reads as TGTGCCAGCAGCTTAGACCGGGGGGGGGTGAAAAACATTCAGTACTTC. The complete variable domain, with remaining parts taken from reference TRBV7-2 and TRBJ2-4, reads GAGVSQSPSNKVTEKGKDVELRCDPISGHTALYWYRQSLGQGLEFLIYFQGNSAPDKSGLPSDRFSAERTGGSVSTLTIQRTQQEDSAVYLCASSLDRGGVKNIQYFGAGTRLSVL.

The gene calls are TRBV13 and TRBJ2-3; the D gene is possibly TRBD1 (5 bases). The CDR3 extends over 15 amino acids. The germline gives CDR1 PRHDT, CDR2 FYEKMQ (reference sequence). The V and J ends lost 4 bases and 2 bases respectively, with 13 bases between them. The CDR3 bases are TGTGCCAGCAGCTATAGGGGTGTGGTCACAGATACGCAGTATTTT. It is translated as CASSYRGVVTDTQYF. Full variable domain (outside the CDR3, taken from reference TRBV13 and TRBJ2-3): AAGVIQSPRHLIKEKRETATLKCYPIPRHDTVYWYQQGPGQDPQFLISFYEKMQSDKGSIPDRFSAQQFSDYHSELNMSSLELGDSALYFCASSYRGVVTDTQYFGPGTRLTVL.

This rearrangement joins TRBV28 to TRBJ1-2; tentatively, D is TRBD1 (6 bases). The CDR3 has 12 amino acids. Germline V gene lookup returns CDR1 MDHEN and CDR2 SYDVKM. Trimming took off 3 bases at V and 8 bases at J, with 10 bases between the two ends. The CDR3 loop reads CASSFRGGGYTF. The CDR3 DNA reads TGTGCCAGCAGTTTTCGTGGGGGCGGCTACACCTTC.

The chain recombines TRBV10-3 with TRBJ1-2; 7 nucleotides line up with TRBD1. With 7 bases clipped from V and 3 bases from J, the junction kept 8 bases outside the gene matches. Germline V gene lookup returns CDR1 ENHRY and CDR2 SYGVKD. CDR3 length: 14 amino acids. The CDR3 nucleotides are TGTGCCATCAACCCGACAGGGACTTACTATGGCTACACCTTC. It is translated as CAINPTGTYYGYTF.

The CDR3 loop reads CASNGGGQPQHF. In nucleotides, the CDR3 is TGTGCCAGTAATGGGGGGGGTCAGCCCCAGCATTTT. The genes are TRBV19 and TRBJ1-5; D is perhaps TRBD1 (5 bases). Trimming removed 7 bases from V and 6 bases from J, with 10 bases in between. The CDR3 contains 12 residues. CDR1 LNHDA and CDR2 SQIVND come from the germline V gene (reference sequence).

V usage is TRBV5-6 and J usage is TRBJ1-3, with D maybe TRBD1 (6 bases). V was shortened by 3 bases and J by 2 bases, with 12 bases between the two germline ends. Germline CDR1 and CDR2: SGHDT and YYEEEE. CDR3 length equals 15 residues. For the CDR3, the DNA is TGTGCCAGCAGCTACGCAGGGGAAACTGGAAACACCATATATTTT. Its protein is CASSYAGETGNTIYF.

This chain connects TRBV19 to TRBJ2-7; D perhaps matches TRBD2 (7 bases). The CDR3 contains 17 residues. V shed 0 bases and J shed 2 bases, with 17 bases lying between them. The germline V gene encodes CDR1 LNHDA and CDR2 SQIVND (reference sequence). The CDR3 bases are TGTGCCAGTAGTATAGACCTGACAGGCAGCGGGACCTACGAGCAGTACTTC. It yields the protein CASSIDLTGSGTYEQYF.

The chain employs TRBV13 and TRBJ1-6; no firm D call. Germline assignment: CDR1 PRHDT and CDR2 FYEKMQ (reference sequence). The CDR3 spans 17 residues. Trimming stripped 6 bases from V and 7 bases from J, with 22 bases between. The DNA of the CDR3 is TGTGCCAGCAGTCCACAATTGGGCGTGGGTGGGAATTCACCCCTCCACTTT. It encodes CASSPQLGVGGNSPLHF.